This is a list of T cell receptor beta chains from one sample in a study of Graves' ophthalmopathy and Graves' hyperthyroidism. One entry per CDR3 protein results from TCRdb running MiXCR on the multiplex PCR reads. The table lists about 700,000 distinct CDR3 sequences, roughly 40% of them singletons. Material: peripheral blood. The receptor source for this set is an adult man with Graves' ophthalmopathy. Each CDR3 is given with its conserved first and last residue. A D gene is named only where the DNA matches it firmly. Some rows mark clone size as missing; the rest say once, few, many or name a class of expanded clone.

>.|TRBV24-1|.|TRBJ2-7
CATSDNDSPDEQYF
TGTGCCACCAGTGACAATGACAGCCCCGACGAGCAGTACTTC
>.|TRBV20-1|.|TRBJ2-7
CSARDRAGISSYEQYF
TGCAGTGCTAGAGATAGGGCAGGCATAAGCTCCTACGAGCAGTACTTC
>.|TRBV24-1|.|TRBJ1-5
CASSFEQGNRQPQHF
TGTGCCAGCAGTTTTGAACAGGGAAATCGCCAGCCCCAGCATTTT
>.|TRBV19|few|TRBJ1-2
CASRMNTGTRVSYGYTF
TGTGCCAGTAGAATGAATACCGGGACACGAGTTTCCTATGGCTACACCTTC
>.|TRBV4-3|few|TRBJ2-7
CASSQDLGAGSYEQYF
TGCGCCAGCAGCCAAGATCTAGGGGCAGGATCCTACGAGCAGTACTTC
>TRBD1|TRBV14|.|TRBJ2-5
CASSQDHWTGDQETQYF
TGTGCCAGCAGCCAAGACCACTGGACAGGGGATCAAGAGACCCAGTACTTC
>.|TRBV2|many|TRBJ1-1
CASSEREMNTEAFF
TGTGCCAGCAGTGAACGGGAAATGAACACTGAAGCTTTCTTT
>.|TRBV29-1|.|TRBJ1-5
CSVDRNQPQHF
TGCAGCGTTGACAGGAATCAGCCCCAGCATTTT
>.|TRBV7-9|few|TRBJ2-5
CASARSPMGETQYF
TGTGCCAGCGCCAGGTCCCCGATGGGGGAGACCCAGTACTTC
>.|TRBV7-9|.|TRBJ2-5
CASSLAWSHPEGETQYF
TGTGCCAGCAGCTTAGCTTGGTCTCACCCCGAGGGGGAGACCCAGTACTTC